This T cell receptor (beta chain) stems from a study of regulatory T cells in long-lasting Graves disease. Documented time point: persistent/refractory GD, antithyroid drugs over 5 years with positive TRAb. RNA isolated from PBMCs was used to make the TCR library. The sample holds many counts of this clonotype. CDR3 regions were amplified by Arm-PCR using iRepertoire HTBI primers to build TCR beta libraries. In TCRdb, the multiplex PCR reads were re-called with MiXCR into one record per CDR3 protein. In the table there are around 510,000 distinct CDR3 sequences, about 20% of which are singletons. Here the sequenced sample was peripheral blood mononuclear cells (PBMCs), taken when the disease was refractory, from a patient treated with antithyroid drugs. The sequence came from a female donor with Graves disease.

The CDR3 sequence: CASSLAGRGRTEAFF. The CDR3 DNA sequence: TGCGCCAGCAGCTTGGCCGGCAGGGGCAGAACTGAAGCTTTCTTT. The rearrangement uses TRBV5-1 and TRBJ1-1; a possible D gene is TRBD1 (6 bases). The CDR3 has 15 amino acids. Trimming left V 0 bases short and J 5 bases short, with 14 bases between. Germline-derived CDR1 and CDR2 are SGHRS and YFSETQ.